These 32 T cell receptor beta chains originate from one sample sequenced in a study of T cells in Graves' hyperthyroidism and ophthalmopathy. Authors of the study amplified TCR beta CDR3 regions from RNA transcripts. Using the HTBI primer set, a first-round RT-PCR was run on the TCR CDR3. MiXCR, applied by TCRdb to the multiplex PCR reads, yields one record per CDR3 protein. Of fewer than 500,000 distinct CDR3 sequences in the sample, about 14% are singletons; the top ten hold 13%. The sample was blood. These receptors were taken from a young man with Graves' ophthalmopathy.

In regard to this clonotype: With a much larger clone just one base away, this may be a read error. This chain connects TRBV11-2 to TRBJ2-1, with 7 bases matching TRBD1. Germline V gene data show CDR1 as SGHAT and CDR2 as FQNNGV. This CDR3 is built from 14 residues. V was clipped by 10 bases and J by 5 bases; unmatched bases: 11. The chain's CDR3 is CANTPTGWDNEQFF. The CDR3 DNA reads TGTGCCAACACGCCGACAGGGTGGGACAATGAGCAGTTCTTC.

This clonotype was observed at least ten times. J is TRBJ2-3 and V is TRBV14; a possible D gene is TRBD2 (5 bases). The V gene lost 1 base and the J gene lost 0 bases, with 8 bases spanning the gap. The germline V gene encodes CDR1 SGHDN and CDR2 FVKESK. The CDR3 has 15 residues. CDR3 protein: CASSQVSGSTDTQYF. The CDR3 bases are TGTGCCAGCAGCCAAGTGAGCGGTAGCACAGATACGCAGTATTTT.

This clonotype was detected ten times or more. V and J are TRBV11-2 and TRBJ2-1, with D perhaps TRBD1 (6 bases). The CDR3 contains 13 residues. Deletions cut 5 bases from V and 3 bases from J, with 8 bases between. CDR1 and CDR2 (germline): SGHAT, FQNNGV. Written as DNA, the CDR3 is TGTGCCAGCAGCCAGGGACACTACAATGAGCAGTTCTTC. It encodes CASSQGHYNEQFF.

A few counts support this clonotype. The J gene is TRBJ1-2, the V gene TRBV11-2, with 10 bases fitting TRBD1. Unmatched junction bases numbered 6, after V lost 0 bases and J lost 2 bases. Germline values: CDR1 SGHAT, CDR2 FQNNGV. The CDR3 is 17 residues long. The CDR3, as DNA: TGTGCCAGCAGCTTAGATGGGACAGGGGTTCGGAACTATGGCTACACCTTC. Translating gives CASSLDGTGVRNYGYTF. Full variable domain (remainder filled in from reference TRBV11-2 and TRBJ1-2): EAGVAQSPRYKIIEKRQSVAFWCNPISGHATLYWYQQILGQGPKLLIQFQNNGVVDDSQLPKDRFSAERLKGVDSTLKIQPAKLEDSAVYLCASSLDGTGVRNYGYTFGSGTRLTVV.

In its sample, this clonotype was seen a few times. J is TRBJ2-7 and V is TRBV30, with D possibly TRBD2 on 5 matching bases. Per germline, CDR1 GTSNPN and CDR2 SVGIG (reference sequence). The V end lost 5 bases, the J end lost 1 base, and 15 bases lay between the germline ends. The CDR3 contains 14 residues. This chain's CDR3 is CAWGAYTGSYEQYF. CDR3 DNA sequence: TGTGCCTGGGGTGCCTATACGGGGTCCTACGAGCAGTACTTC.

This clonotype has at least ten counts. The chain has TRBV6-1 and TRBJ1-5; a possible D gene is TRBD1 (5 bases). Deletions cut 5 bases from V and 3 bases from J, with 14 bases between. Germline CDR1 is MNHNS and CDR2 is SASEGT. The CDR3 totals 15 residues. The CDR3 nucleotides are TGTGCCAGCAGTCCTCCACAGGCCCCCAATCAGCCCCAGCATTTT. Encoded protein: CASSPPQAPNQPQHF.

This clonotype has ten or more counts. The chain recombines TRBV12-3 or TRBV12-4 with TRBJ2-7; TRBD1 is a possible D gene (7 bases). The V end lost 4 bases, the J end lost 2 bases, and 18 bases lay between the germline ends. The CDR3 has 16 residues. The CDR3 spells CASSWLIAGQTYEQYF. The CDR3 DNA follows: TGTGCCAGCAGTTGGTTGATTGCGGGACAGACCTACGAGCAGTACTTC.

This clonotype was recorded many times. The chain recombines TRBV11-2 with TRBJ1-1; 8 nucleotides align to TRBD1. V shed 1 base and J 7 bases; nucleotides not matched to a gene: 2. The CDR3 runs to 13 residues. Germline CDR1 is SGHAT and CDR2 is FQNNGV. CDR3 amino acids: CASSLGGTGEAFF. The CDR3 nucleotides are TGTGCCAGCAGCTTAGGGGGGACAGGTGAAGCTTTCTTT.

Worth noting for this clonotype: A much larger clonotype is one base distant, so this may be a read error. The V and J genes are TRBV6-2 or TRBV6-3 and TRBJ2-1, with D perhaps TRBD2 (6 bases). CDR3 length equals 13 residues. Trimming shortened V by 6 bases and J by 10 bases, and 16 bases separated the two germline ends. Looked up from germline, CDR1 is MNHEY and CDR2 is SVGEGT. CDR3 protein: CASRGWRGGEQFF. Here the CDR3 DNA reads TGTGCCAGCAGGGGCTGGAGGGGTGGGGAGCAGTTCTTC.

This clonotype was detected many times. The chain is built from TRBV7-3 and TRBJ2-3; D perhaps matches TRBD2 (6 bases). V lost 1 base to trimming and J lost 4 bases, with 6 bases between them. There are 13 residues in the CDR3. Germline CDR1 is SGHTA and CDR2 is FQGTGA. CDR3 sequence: CASSLRGADTQYF. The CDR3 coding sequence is TGTGCCAGCAGCTTAAGGGGGGCAGATACGCAGTATTTT. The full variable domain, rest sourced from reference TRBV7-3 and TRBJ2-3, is GAGVSQTPSNKVTEKGKYVELRCDPISGHTALYWYRQSLGQGPEFLIYFQGTGAADDSGLPNDRFFAVRPEGSVSTLKIQRTERGDSAVYLCASSLRGADTQYFGPGTRLTVL.

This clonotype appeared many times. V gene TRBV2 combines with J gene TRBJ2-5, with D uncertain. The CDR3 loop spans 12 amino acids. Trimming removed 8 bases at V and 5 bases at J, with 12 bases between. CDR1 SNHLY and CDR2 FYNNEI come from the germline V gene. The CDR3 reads CASGPRLETQYF. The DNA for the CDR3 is TGTGCCAGCGGGCCAAGGTTGGAGACCCAGTACTTC.

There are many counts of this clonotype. The CDR3 coding sequence is TGTGCCAGCAGCCTACAGGGGGGAATTGAAGCTTTCTTT. Its translation: CASSLQGGIEAFF. V is TRBV6-1 and J is TRBJ1-1, with TRBD1 matching over 8 bases. The CDR3 totals 13 residues. Trimming at V came to 6 bases and at J to 7 bases, leaving 7 bases not matched to a gene. The V gene's germline CDR1 is MNHNS and CDR2 SASEGT.

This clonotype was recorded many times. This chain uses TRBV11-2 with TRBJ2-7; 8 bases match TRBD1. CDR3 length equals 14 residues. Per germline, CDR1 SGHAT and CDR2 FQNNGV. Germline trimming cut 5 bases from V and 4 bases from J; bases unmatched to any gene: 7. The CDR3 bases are TGTGCCAGCAGCCCAGACAGGGGCTGGTACGAGCAGTACTTC. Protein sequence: CASSPDRGWYEQYF. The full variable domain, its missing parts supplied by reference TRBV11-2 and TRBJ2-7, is EAGVAQSPRYKIIEKRQSVAFWCNPISGHATLYWYQQILGQGPKLLIQFQNNGVVDDSQLPKDRFSAERLKGVDSTLKIQPAKLEDSAVYLCASSPDRGWYEQYFGPGTRLTVT.

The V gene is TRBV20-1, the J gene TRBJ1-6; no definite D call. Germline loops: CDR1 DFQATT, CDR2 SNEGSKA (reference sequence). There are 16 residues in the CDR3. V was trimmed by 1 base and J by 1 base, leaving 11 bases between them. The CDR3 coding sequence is TGCAGTGCTAGAGCGGGCTCTCTGTCCTATAATTCACCCCTCCACTTT. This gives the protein CSARAGSLSYNSPLHF.

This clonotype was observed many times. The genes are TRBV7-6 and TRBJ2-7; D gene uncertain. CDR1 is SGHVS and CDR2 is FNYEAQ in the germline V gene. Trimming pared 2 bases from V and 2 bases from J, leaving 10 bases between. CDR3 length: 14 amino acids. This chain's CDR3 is CASSLHKGTYEQYF. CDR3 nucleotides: TGTGCCAGCAGCTTACACAAGGGAACCTACGAGCAGTACTTC.

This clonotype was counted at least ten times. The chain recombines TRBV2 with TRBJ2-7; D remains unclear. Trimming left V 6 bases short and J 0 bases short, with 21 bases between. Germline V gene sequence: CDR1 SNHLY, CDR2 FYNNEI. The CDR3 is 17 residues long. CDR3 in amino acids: CASSGPTPRVYSYEQYF. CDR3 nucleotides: TGTGCCAGCAGCGGCCCGACCCCAAGGGTGTACTCCTACGAGCAGTACTTC.

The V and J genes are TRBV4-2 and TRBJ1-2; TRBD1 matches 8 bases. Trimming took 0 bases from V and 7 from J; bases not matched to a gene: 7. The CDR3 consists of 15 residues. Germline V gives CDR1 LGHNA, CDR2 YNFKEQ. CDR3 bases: TGTGCCAGCAGCCAAGATACGGGACAGGCCGTTGGCTACACCTTC. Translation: CASSQDTGQAVGYTF.

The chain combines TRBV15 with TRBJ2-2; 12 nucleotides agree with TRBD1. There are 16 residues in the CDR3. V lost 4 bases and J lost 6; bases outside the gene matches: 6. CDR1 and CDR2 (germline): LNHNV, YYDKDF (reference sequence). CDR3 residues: CATSTFGTGGAGELFF. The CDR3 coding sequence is TGTGCCACCAGCACCTTTGGGACAGGGGGCGCCGGGGAGCTGTTTTTT.

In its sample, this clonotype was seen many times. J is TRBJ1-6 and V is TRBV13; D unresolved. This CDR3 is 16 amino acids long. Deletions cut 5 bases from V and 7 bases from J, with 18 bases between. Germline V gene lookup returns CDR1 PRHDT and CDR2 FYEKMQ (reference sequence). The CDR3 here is CASSERTARLNSPLHF. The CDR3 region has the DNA TGTGCCAGCAGCGAACGGACCGCAAGGCTCAATTCACCCCTCCACTTT.

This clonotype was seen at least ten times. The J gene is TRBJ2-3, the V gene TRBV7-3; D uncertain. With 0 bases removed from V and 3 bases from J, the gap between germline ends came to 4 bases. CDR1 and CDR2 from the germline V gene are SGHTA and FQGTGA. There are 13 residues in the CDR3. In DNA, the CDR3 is TGTGCCAGCAGCTTAACAGCGACAGATACGCAGTATTTT. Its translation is CASSLTATDTQYF.

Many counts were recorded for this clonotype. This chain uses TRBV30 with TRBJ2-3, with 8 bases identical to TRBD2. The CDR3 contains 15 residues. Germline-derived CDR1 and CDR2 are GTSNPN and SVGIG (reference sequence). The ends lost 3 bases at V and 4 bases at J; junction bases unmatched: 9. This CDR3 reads CAWRGQAGAADTQYF. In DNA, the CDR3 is TGTGCCTGGAGAGGACAAGCGGGAGCGGCAGATACGCAGTATTTT.

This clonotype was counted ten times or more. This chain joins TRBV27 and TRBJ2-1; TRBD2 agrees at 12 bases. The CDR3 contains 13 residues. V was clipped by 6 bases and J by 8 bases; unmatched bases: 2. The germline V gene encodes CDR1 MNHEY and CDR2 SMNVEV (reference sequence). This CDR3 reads CASRASGGDEQFF. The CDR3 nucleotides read TGTGCCAGCAGGGCTAGCGGGGGGGATGAGCAGTTCTTC.

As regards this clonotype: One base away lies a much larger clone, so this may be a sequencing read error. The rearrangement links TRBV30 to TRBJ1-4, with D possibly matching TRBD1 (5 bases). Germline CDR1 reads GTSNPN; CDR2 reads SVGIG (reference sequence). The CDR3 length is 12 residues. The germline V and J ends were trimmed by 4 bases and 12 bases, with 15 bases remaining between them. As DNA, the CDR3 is TGTGCCTGGACCCCGAGGGGAGGAGAACTGTTTTTT. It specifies CAWTPRGGELFF.

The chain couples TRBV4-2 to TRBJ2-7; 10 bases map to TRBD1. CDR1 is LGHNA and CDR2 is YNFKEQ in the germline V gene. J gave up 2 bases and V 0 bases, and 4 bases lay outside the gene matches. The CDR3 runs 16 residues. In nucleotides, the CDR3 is TGTGCCAGCAGCCAAGATAATGGACAGGGGGCCTACGAGCAGTACTTC. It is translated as CASSQDNGQGAYEQYF.

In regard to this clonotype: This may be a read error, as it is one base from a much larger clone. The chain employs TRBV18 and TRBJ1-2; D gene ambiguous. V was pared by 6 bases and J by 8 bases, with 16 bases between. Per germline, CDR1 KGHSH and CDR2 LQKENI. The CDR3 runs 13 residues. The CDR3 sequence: CASSPERLSGYTF. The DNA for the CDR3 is TGTGCCAGCTCTCCGGAACGGCTGTCAGGCTACACCTTC.

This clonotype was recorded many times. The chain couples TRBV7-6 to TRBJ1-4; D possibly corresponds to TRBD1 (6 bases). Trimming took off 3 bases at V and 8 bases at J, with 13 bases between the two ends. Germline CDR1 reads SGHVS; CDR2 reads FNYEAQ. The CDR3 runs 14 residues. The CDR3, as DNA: TGTGCCAGCAGCTTCAGGGGCAGGAAGGAAAAACTGTTTTTT. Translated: CASSFRGRKEKLFF.

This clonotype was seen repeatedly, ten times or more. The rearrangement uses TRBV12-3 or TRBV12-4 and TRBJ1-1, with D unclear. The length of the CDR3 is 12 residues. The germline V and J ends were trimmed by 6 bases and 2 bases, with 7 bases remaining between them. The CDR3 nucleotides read TGTGCCAGCAGGTTCCTAAACACTGAAGCTTTCTTT. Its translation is CASRFLNTEAFF.

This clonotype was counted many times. The CDR3 DNA reads as TGTGCCAGCAGCGCCGAGGGGCGGGAGACCCAGTACTTC. It translates to CASSAEGRETQYF. The rearrangement joins TRBV9 to TRBJ2-5; D may match TRBD1 or TRBD2 (5 bases each). This CDR3 is built from 13 residues. V was pared by 3 bases and J by 5 bases, with 11 bases between. Germline V CDR1 and CDR2: SGDLS, YYNGEE. The whole variable domain, filled in from reference TRBV9 and TRBJ2-5, reads DSGVTQTPKHLITATGQRVTLRCSPRSGDLSVYWYQQSLDQGLQFLIQYYNGEERAKGNILERFSAQQFPDLHSELNLSSLELGDSALYFCASSAEGRETQYFGPGTRLLVL.

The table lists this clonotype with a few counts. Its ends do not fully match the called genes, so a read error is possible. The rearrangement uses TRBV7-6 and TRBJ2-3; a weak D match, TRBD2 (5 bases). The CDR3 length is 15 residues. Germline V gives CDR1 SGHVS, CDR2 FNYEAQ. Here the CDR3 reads CASSPFGGATDTQYF. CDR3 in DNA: TGTGCTAGCAGCCCCTTCGGAGGAGCCACAGATACGCAGTATTTT.

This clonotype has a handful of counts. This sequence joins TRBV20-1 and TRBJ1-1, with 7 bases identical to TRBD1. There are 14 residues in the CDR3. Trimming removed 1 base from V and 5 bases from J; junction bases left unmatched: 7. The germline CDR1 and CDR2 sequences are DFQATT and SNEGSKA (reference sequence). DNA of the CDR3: TGCAGTGCTAGAGGCCAACAGGGGAGTACTGAAGCTTTCTTT. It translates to CSARGQQGSTEAFF.

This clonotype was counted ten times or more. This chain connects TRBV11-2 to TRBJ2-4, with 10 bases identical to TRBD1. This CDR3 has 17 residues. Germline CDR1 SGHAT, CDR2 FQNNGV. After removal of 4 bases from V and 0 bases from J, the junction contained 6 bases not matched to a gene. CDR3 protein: CASSSNDRGLAKNIQYF. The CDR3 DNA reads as TGTGCCAGCAGCTCAAACGACAGGGGGCTAGCCAAAAACATTCAGTACTTC.

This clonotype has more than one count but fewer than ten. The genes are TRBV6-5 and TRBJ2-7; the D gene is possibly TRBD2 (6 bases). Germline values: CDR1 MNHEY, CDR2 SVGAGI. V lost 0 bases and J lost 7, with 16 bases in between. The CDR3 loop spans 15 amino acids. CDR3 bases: TGTGCCAGCAGTTACTCACTAGCTAGGCCCCCGGAGCAGTACTTC. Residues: CASSYSLARPPEQYF.